This T cell receptor (beta chain) was profiled in a study of cytomegalovirus exposure and HLA in healthy donors. General study points: It was approximately 150 TCR beta chains that were listed as cytomegalovirus-associated. The tendency of first-cohort TCR clusters to co-occur in the 120 or so validation repertoires was identified by a subsequent analysis.

This CDR3 has 14 residues. The germline V gene has CDR1 SNHLY and CDR2 FYNNEI. V dropped 3 bases and J dropped 5 bases, with 13 bases sitting between them. Profiling relied on immunoSEQ multiplex PCR, and the TCRdb table lists in-frame clones only, not all of them. The table has around 94,000 clones, roughly 95% seen once. With respect to this clone: Its matching antigen is unknown.

The donors were members of the roughly 120-subject validation cohort (separate from the approximately 670-subject first cohort). The sample was PBMCs. This TCR came from a woman younger than 35 in good health and CMV-seronegative. The chain has TRBV2 and TRBJ1-1; possibly TRBD1 for D (5 bases). In DNA, the CDR3 is TGTGCCAGCAGTGATTGGGGCGCGGGGACTGAAGCTTTCTTT. Protein sequence: CASSDWGAGTEAFF.